This TCR beta chain was sequenced in a study of post-analysis software for immune sequencing data. The germline gives CDR1 MDHEN, CDR2 SYDVKM. The V end was cut by 8 bases, the J end by 3 bases, with 16 bases between. The length of the CDR3 is 14 residues. Points from the study as a whole: Samples prepared in the same batch strongly co-clustered by F measure. Patients had higher frequencies than controls of roughly 5 TRBV segments, including TRBV5-6, TRBV5-1 and TRBV20-1.

Worth noting for this clonotype: Its antigen is undetermined.

cDNA libraries for TCR beta contained unique molecular identifiers. Using its own MiXCR run on the PCR reads, TCRdb lists one record per CDR3 protein. The table has a few hundred thousand distinct CDR3 sequences, roughly 40% seen once; the top ten hold around 8%. This TCR came from a girl aged 2 to 10 with multiple sclerosis. This chain joins TRBV28 and TRBJ2-5, with D possibly TRBD1 on 6 matching bases. The sequenced sample was blood. CDR3 nucleotide sequence: TGTGCCAGCCGCAGGGGCCTCCAGGAAGAGACCCAGTACTTC. It is translated as CASRRGLQEETQYF.